The entry that follows covers one T cell receptor beta chain sequence. Its cognate antigen is unknown. This record belongs to a study of identical twins. Template switching supplied a universal primer site; unique molecular identifiers were carried on the cDNA. TCRdb re-derived calls from the 5' RACE reads in MiXCR, one entry per CDR3 protein. The repertoire holds hundreds of thousands of distinct CDR3 sequences, with 9.5% as singletons. Findings of the study overall: Fewer insertions characterized abundant cord blood beta clonotypes, whereas memory repertoires showed none. Conclusions were based on cross-sectional statistical analysis, without following the same donors. Sequences that were out-of-frame, alpha and twin-shared displayed an excess of low generation probability.

V shed 6 bases and J shed 8 bases, with 23 bases lying between them. The germline V gene encodes CDR1 SGHTA and CDR2 FQGTGA. The CDR3 sequence is 16 residues long. The same sample was also studied in work on yellow fever vaccine responses in identical twins.

The chain joins TRBV7-3 to TRBJ2-1; possibly TRBD2 for D (6 bases). Input material: CD8+ T cells sorted from blood. This TCR was sampled from a woman aged 18 to 35 in good health. The CDR3 loop is CASRGGMSGTEDEQFF. As DNA, the CDR3 is TGTGCCAGCAGGGGTGGGATGTCCGGGACTGAAGATGAGCAGTTCTTC.